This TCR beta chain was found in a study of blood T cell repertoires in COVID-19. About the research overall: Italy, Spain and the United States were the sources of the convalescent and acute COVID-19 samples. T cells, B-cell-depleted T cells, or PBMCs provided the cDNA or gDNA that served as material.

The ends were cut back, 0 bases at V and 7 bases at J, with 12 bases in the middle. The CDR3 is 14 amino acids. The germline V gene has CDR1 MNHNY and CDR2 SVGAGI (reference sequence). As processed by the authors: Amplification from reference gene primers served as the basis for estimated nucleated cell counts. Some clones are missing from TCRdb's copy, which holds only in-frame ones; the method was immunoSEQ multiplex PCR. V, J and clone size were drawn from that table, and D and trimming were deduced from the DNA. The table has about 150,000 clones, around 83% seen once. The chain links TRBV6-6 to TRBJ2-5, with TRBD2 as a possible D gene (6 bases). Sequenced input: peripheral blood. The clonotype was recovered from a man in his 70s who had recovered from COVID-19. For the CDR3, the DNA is TGTGCCAGCAGTTACTCACTAGCCAGCGGGACCCAGTACTTC. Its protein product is CASSYSLASGTQYF.